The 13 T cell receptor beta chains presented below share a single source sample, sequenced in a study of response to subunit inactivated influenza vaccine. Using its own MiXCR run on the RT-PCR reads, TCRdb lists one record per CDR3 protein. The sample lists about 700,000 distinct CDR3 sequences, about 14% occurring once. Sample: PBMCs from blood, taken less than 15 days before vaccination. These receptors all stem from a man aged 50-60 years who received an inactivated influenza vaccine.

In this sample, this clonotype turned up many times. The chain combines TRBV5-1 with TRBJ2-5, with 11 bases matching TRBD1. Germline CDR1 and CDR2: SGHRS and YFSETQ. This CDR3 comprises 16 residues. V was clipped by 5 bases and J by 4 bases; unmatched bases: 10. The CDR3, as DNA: TGCGCCAGCAGTTCTGGACAGGGGGCCCCAGGAGAGACCCAGTACTTC. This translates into CASSSGQGAPGETQYF. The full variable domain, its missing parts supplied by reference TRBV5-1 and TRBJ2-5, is KAGVTQTPRYLIKTRGQQVTLSCSPISGHRSVSWYQQTPGQGLQFLFEYFSETQRNKGNFPGRFSGRQFSNSRSEMNVSTLELGDSALYLCASSSGQGAPGETQYFGPGTRLLVL.

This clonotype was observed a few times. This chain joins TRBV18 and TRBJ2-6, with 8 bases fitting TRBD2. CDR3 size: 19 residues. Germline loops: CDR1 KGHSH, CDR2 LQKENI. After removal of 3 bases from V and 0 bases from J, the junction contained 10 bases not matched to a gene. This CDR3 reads CASSPQAGGLLSGANVLTF. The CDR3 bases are TGTGCCAGCTCACCGCAGGCGGGAGGACTCCTCTCTGGGGCCAACGTCCTGACTTTC.

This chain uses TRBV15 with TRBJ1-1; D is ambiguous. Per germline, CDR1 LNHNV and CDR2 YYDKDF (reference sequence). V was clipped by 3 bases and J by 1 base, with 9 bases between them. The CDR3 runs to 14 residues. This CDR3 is CATSRGEANTEAFF. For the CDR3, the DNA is TGTGCCACCAGCAGGGGAGAGGCGAACACTGAAGCTTTCTTT.

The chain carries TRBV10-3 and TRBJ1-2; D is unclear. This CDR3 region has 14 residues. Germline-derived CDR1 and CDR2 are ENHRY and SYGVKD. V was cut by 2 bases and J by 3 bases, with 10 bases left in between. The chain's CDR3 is CAISESGGYYGYTF. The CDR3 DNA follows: TGTGCCATCAGTGAGAGTGGTGGGTACTATGGCTACACCTTC.

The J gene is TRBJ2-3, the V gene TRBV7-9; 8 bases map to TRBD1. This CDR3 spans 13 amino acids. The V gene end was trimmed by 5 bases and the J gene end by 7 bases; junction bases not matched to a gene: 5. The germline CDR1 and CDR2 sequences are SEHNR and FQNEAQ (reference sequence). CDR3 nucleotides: TGTGCCAGCAGCCCCGGACAGGGTAATACGCAGTATTTT. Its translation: CASSPGQGNTQYF.

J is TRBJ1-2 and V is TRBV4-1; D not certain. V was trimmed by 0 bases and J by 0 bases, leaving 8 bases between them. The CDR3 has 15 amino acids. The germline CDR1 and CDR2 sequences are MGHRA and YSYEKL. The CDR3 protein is CASSQERTANYGYTF. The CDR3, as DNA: TGCGCCAGCAGCCAAGAACGGACGGCTAACTATGGCTACACCTTC.

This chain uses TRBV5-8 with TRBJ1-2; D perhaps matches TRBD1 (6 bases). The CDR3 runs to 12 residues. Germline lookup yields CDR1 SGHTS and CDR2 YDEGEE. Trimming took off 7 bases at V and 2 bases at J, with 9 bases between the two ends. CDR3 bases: TGTGCCAGCGCGGACAGAAACTATGGCTACACCTTC. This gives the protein CASADRNYGYTF.

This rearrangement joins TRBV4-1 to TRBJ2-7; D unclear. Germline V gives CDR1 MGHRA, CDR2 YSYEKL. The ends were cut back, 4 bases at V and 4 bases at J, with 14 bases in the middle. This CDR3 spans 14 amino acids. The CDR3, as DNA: TGCGCCAGCAGCCCCACGAGTTGGAGTTACGAGCAGTACTTC. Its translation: CASSPTSWSYEQYF.

The CDR3 here is CASSERVSSGNTIYF. CDR3 bases: TGTGCCAGCAGTGAACGGGTGAGCTCTGGAAACACCATATATTTT. This chain links TRBV2 with TRBJ1-3; D call uncertain. The germline V gene encodes CDR1 SNHLY and CDR2 FYNNEI. The CDR3 runs to 15 residues. Trimming stripped 2 bases from V and 0 bases from J, with 8 bases between.

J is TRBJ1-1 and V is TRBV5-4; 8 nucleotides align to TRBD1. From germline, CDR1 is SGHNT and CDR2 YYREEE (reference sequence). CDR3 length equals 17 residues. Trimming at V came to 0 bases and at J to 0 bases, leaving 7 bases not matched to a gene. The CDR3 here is CASSLGDRGLVNTEAFF. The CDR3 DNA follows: TGTGCCAGCAGCTTGGGAGACAGGGGACTGGTGAACACTGAAGCTTTCTTT.

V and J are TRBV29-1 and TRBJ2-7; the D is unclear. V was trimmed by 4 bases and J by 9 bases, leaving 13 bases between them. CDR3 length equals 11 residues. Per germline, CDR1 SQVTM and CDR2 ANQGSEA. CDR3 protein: CSVAMGFGQYF. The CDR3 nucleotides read TGCAGCGTTGCCATGGGATTCGGGCAGTACTTC.

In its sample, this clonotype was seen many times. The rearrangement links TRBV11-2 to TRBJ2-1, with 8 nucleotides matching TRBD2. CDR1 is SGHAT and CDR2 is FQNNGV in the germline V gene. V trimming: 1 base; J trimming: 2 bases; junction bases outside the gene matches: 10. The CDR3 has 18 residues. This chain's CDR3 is CASSLVWMGAGAYNEQFF. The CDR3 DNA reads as TGTGCCAGCAGCTTAGTGTGGATGGGAGCGGGGGCCTACAATGAGCAGTTCTTC.

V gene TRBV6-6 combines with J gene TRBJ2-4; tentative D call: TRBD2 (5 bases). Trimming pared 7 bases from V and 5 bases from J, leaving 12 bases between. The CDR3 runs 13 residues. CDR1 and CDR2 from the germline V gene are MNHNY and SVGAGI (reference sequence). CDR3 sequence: CASTPSGENIQYF. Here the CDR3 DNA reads TGTGCCAGCACTCCATCCGGGGAAAACATTCAGTACTTC.